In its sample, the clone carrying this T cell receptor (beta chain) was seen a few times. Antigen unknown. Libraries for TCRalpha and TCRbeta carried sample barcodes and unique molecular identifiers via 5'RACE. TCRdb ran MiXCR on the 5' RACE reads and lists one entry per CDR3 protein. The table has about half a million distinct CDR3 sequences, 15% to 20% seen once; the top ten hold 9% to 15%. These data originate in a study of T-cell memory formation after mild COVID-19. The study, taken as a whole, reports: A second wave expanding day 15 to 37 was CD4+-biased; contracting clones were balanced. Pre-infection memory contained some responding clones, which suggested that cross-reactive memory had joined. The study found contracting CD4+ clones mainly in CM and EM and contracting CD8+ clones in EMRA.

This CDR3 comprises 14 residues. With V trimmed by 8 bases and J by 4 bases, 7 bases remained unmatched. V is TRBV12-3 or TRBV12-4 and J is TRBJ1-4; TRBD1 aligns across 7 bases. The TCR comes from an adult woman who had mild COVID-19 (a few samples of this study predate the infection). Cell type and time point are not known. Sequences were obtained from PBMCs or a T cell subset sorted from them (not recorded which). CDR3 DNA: TGTGCCAGCTCTCGGGGACAGAGTAATGAAAAACTGTTTTTT. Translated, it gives CASSRGQSNEKLFF.